This T cell receptor (beta chain) is from a study of CD8+ T cells in alopecia areata. Extraction and reverse transcription of RNA yielded cDNA as the sequencing template. This table comes from immunoSEQ multiplex PCR, and its TCRdb copy is limited to in-frame clones, with some not included. The sample consists of about 140,000 clones, 86% of them appearing once. This clone is a singleton in its sample. Other DNA sequences in this sample translate to the same CDR3. Regarding treatment: oral pan-JAK inhibitor, 5-10 mg twice daily. CDR1 and CDR2 from the germline V gene are MNHEY and SVGAGI. V was shortened by 6 bases and J by 0 bases, with 1 base between the two germline ends. This CDR3 has 11 residues.

The chain is built from TRBV6-5 and TRBJ2-3, with unresolved D. Material: CD8+ T cells sorted from blood, obtained at week 4, from a patient treated with tofacitinib. The TCR sequence derives from a human donor with alopecia areata. The DNA of the CDR3 is TGTGCCAGCAGCAGCACAGATACGCAGTATTTT. Protein: CASSSTDTQYF.